These T cell receptor beta chains were read from a single sample in a study of T cells in Graves' hyperthyroidism and ophthalmopathy. TCRdb fed the multiplex PCR reads into MiXCR, producing one record per CDR3 protein. The sample contains more than 650,000 distinct CDR3 sequences, around 15% of which appear only once. The sequenced sample consisted of blood. The source is a woman aged 18-29 years with Graves' hyperthyroidism. Both conserved end residues are part of each CDR3. The order of the fields is clone size, J gene, CDR3 length, D gene, V gene, CDR3 DNA, CDR3 protein. The D gene is left open where the match is weak. Rows give clone size only sometimes, using once, few, many, or a class for an expanded clone.

clone size: -; J gene: TRBJ2-3; CDR3 length: 15; D gene: TRBD2; V gene: TRBV5-1; CDR3 DNA: TGCGCCAGCAGCTTCTCAGGGACGGGAGGCATGCCGCAGTATTTT; CDR3 protein: CASSFSGTGGMPQYF
clone size: few; J gene: TRBJ2-1; CDR3 length: 17; D gene: TRBD2; V gene: TRBV4-1; CDR3 DNA: TGCGCCAGCAGCCCCCTTCTTGCGGGACTAGCGATCGGTGAGCAGTTCTTC; CDR3 protein: CASSPLLAGLAIGEQFF
clone size: -; J gene: TRBJ2-7; CDR3 length: 13; D gene: -; V gene: TRBV20-1; CDR3 DNA: TGCAGTGCTAGCCGAACGAGGAACTACGAGCAGTACTTC; CDR3 protein: CSASRTRNYEQYF
clone size: -; J gene: TRBJ2-7; CDR3 length: 14; D gene: -; V gene: TRBV19; CDR3 DNA: TGTGCCAGTAGTAATTGGGAAAGTGCCTACGAGCAGTACTTC; CDR3 protein: CASSNWESAYEQYF
clone size: many; J gene: TRBJ1-5; CDR3 length: 14; D gene: -; V gene: TRBV30; CDR3 DNA: TGTGCCTGGGCGGGGGGACTTAGCCATCAGCCCCAGCATTTT; CDR3 protein: CAWAGGLSHQPQHF
clone size: -; J gene: TRBJ1-2; CDR3 length: 11; D gene: -; V gene: TRBV15; CDR3 DNA: TGTGCCACCAGCAGAGTAGGCAGCTACACCTTC; CDR3 protein: CATSRVGSYTF
clone size: many; J gene: TRBJ2-3; CDR3 length: 16; D gene: TRBD1; V gene: TRBV3-1; CDR3 DNA: TGTGCCAGCAGCGGCCGGACAGGGACGGGTGGTGATACGCAGTATTTT; CDR3 protein: CASSGRTGTGGDTQYF
clone size: many; J gene: TRBJ1-5; CDR3 length: 14; D gene: -; V gene: TRBV2; CDR3 DNA: TGTGCCAGCAGTGGCACAGTTAGCAATCAGCCCCAGCATTTT; CDR3 protein: CASSGTVSNQPQHF
clone size: many; J gene: TRBJ2-7; CDR3 length: 16; D gene: TRBD2; V gene: TRBV11-3; CDR3 DNA: TGTGCCAGCAGCTTAGAAGGGACTAGCGGGACGGACGAGCAGTACTTC; CDR3 protein: CASSLEGTSGTDEQYF
clone size: few; J gene: TRBJ2-3; CDR3 length: 15; D gene: -; V gene: TRBV7-9; CDR3 DNA: TGTGCCAGCAGCTTTCGGTCCCCAAGTACAGATACGCAGTATTTT; CDR3 protein: CASSFRSPSTDTQYF
clone size: many; J gene: TRBJ1-4; CDR3 length: 13; D gene: -; V gene: TRBV30; CDR3 DNA: TGTGCCTGGAGTGTGGCAGGGCGGGAAAAACTGTTTTTT; CDR3 protein: CAWSVAGREKLFF
clone size: many; J gene: TRBJ2-5; CDR3 length: 16; D gene: -; V gene: TRBV6-5; CDR3 DNA: TGTGCCAGCAGTTTAGGCAACTCAGACTTACAAGAGACCCAGTACTTC; CDR3 protein: CASSLGNSDLQETQYF
clone size: many; J gene: TRBJ2-7; CDR3 length: 16; D gene: TRBD1; V gene: TRBV7-9; CDR3 DNA: TGTGCCAGCAGCTTGGGTCCCAGGGGGCAGAATTACGAGCAGTACTTC; CDR3 protein: CASSLGPRGQNYEQYF
clone size: -; J gene: TRBJ2-5; CDR3 length: 13; D gene: TRBD1; V gene: TRBV28; CDR3 DNA: TGTGCCAGCGGAAGACAGGGTCGGTTGACCCAGTACTTC; CDR3 protein: CASGRQGRLTQYF
clone size: -; J gene: TRBJ2-2; CDR3 length: 15; D gene: -; V gene: TRBV30; CDR3 DNA: TGTGCCTTACAAGGAAGGGAAGGGAACACCGGGGAGCTGTTTTTT; CDR3 protein: CALQGREGNTGELFF
clone size: many; J gene: TRBJ2-3; CDR3 length: 15; D gene: -; V gene: TRBV2; CDR3 DNA: TGTGCCAGCAGTGGGTCCCCTGAGGGCACAGATACGCAGTATTTT; CDR3 protein: CASSGSPEGTDTQYF
clone size: many; J gene: TRBJ2-5; CDR3 length: 12; D gene: -; V gene: TRBV5-8; CDR3 DNA: TGTGCCAGCAGCACCTTCGGGGAGACCCAGTACTTC; CDR3 protein: CASSTFGETQYF
clone size: many; J gene: TRBJ2-7; CDR3 length: 15; D gene: -; V gene: TRBV20-1; CDR3 DNA: TGCAGTGCTAGAGATATGTCGGTGAGCTCCTACGAGCAGTACTTC; CDR3 protein: CSARDMSVSSYEQYF
clone size: many; J gene: TRBJ1-1; CDR3 length: 14; D gene: -; V gene: TRBV3-1; CDR3 DNA: TGTGCCAGCAGCCAAGACGAGGGCGGCACTGAAGCTTTCTTT; CDR3 protein: CASSQDEGGTEAFF
clone size: many; J gene: TRBJ2-2; CDR3 length: 14; D gene: TRBD1; V gene: TRBV11-2; CDR3 DNA: TGTGCCAGCAGCTTGGACAGGGGCAGCGGGGAGCTGTTTTTT; CDR3 protein: CASSLDRGSGELFF
clone size: -; J gene: TRBJ2-5; CDR3 length: 17; D gene: -; V gene: TRBV6-1; CDR3 DNA: TGTGCCAGCAGTTCTTCCGGGACCGCGAAACTGGGAGAGACCCAGTACTTC; CDR3 protein: CASSSSGTAKLGETQYF
clone size: many; J gene: TRBJ2-5; CDR3 length: 16; D gene: TRBD2; V gene: TRBV27; CDR3 DNA: TGTGCCAGCAGGCCTGGACTAGCGGATAACCAAGAGACCCAGTACTTC; CDR3 protein: CASRPGLADNQETQYF
clone size: -; J gene: TRBJ2-1; CDR3 length: 20; D gene: TRBD2; V gene: TRBV5-6; CDR3 DNA: TGTGCCAGCAGGGCCGAGGCGGGGGTGGTCGTAAAACCTACCTACAATGAGCAGTTCTTC; CDR3 protein: CASRAEAGVVVKPTYNEQFF
clone size: many; J gene: TRBJ1-1; CDR3 length: 15; D gene: -; V gene: TRBV18; CDR3 DNA: TGTGCCAGCTCACCACCAATAGGTCGGGGCACTGAAGCTTTCTTT; CDR3 protein: CASSPPIGRGTEAFF
clone size: many; J gene: TRBJ2-7; CDR3 length: 17; D gene: TRBD2; V gene: TRBV5-1; CDR3 DNA: TGCGCCAGCAGCCTCCTAACTAGCGGGGTGTTTGGGCACGAGCAGTACTTC; CDR3 protein: CASSLLTSGVFGHEQYF
clone size: once; J gene: TRBJ2-1; CDR3 length: 13; D gene: -; V gene: TRBV5-6; CDR3 DNA: TGTGCCAGCACCCAACTAGAACGGGTTGAGCAGTTCTTC; CDR3 protein: CASTQLERVEQFF
clone size: -; J gene: TRBJ2-1; CDR3 length: 23; D gene: -; V gene: TRBV27; CDR3 DNA: TGTGCCAGCAGTTTATTGACTGAACTCTCTACTAGCCGGAGGGGTCGAACCTACAATGAGCAGTTCTTC; CDR3 protein: CASSLLTELSTSRRGRTYNEQFF
clone size: few; J gene: TRBJ2-5; CDR3 length: 15; D gene: TRBD1; V gene: TRBV5-1; CDR3 DNA: TGCGCCAGCAGCCGTTCCGGGACAGGACAAGAGACCCAGTACTTC; CDR3 protein: CASSRSGTGQETQYF
clone size: -; J gene: TRBJ2-3; CDR3 length: 12; D gene: -; V gene: TRBV7-2; CDR3 DNA: TGTGCCAGCAGCCAGGGGAGCACTACGCAGTATTTT; CDR3 protein: CASSQGSTTQYF
clone size: many; J gene: TRBJ2-1; CDR3 length: 17; D gene: TRBD2; V gene: TRBV24-1; CDR3 DNA: TGTGCCACCAGTGATGACCTAGGGACTAGCGGCTTTAATGAGCAGTTCTTC; CDR3 protein: CATSDDLGTSGFNEQFF
clone size: -; J gene: TRBJ2-1; CDR3 length: 14; D gene: -; V gene: TRBV4-2; CDR3 DNA: TGTGCCAGCAGCCAAGCGTTTGGGTACAATGAGCAGTTCTTC; CDR3 protein: CASSQAFGYNEQFF
clone size: few; J gene: TRBJ1-4; CDR3 length: 15; D gene: -; V gene: TRBV11-2; CDR3 DNA: TGTGCCAGCAGCCCACACACAGAGTTAAAAGAAAAACTGTTTTTT; CDR3 protein: CASSPHTELKEKLFF
clone size: -; J gene: TRBJ1-4; CDR3 length: 14; D gene: -; V gene: TRBV7-9; CDR3 DNA: TGTGCCAGCAGCTTTGTCGGGGGGAAAGAAAAACTGTTTTTT; CDR3 protein: CASSFVGGKEKLFF
clone size: -; J gene: TRBJ2-4; CDR3 length: 15; D gene: -; V gene: TRBV5-5; CDR3 DNA: TGTGCCAGCAGCTTGGATTGGGGTGGCGAAAACATTCAGTACTTC; CDR3 protein: CASSLDWGGENIQYF
clone size: many; J gene: TRBJ2-7; CDR3 length: 13; D gene: -; V gene: TRBV6-1; CDR3 DNA: TGTGCCACGCGGGACCGCGAGTACTACGAGCAGTACTTC; CDR3 protein: CATRDREYYEQYF
clone size: few; J gene: TRBJ2-1; CDR3 length: 16; D gene: -; V gene: TRBV6-1; CDR3 DNA: TGTGCCAGCAGCAGAGGCGCAGGGGTGTCCTACAATGAGCAGTTCTTC; CDR3 protein: CASSRGAGVSYNEQFF
clone size: -; J gene: TRBJ2-1; CDR3 length: 16; D gene: TRBD2; V gene: TRBV15; CDR3 DNA: TGTGCCACCAGCAGACAAGGACTAGCCTCCTACAATGAGCAGTTCTTC; CDR3 protein: CATSRQGLASYNEQFF
clone size: -; J gene: TRBJ2-5; CDR3 length: 13; D gene: TRBD2; V gene: TRBV6-1; CDR3 DNA: TGTGCCAGCAGTGGAACTAGCGCGGAGACCCAGTACTTC; CDR3 protein: CASSGTSAETQYF
clone size: many; J gene: TRBJ2-1; CDR3 length: 14; D gene: TRBD1; V gene: TRBV2; CDR3 DNA: TGTGCCAGCAGAGGGACAGGGTCGACCCATGAGCAGTTCTTC; CDR3 protein: CASRGTGSTHEQFF
clone size: many; J gene: TRBJ2-1; CDR3 length: 14; D gene: -; V gene: TRBV20-1; CDR3 DNA: TGCAGTGCTTCCCGACGGGACCTTGGGGGTGAGCAGTTCTTC; CDR3 protein: CSASRRDLGGEQFF
clone size: -; J gene: TRBJ1-2; CDR3 length: 11; D gene: -; V gene: TRBV6-2/TRBV6-3; CDR3 DNA: TGTGCCAGCGGGGCATGGTATGGCTACACCTTC; CDR3 protein: CASGAWYGYTF
clone size: many; J gene: TRBJ2-5; CDR3 length: 16; D gene: -; V gene: TRBV15; CDR3 DNA: TGTGCCACCAGCAGAGACAGGGTCCAGGCGGGGGAGACCCAGTACTTC; CDR3 protein: CATSRDRVQAGETQYF